This T cell receptor beta chain was sequenced during a study of OX40 agonist ivuxolimab in advanced cancers. Profiling relied on immunoSEQ multiplex PCR, and the TCRdb table lists in-frame clones only, not all of them. Of 60,000 to 75,000 clones in the sample, roughly 84% are singletons; the top ten hold approximately 7.9%. There are 14 residues in the CDR3. The V gene's germline CDR1 is LNHDA and CDR2 SQIVND (reference sequence). The V end lost 8 bases, the J end lost 7 bases, and 18 bases lay between the germline ends. The receptor's source is an adult with an advanced solid tumor such as melanoma, head and neck, liver or kidney cancer. V and J are TRBV19 and TRBJ1-5; no firm D call. Sequencing used CD4+ or CD8+ T cells sorted from blood, obtained in a trial of the OX40 agonist ivuxolimab. The CDR3 loop reads CASARRISGQPQHF. CDR3 DNA: TGTGCCAGTGCTCGCAGGATATCGGGCCAGCCCCAGCATTTT.